These T cell receptor beta chains were read from a single sample in a study of cytomegalovirus exposure and HLA in healthy donors. The method was immunoSEQ multiplex PCR; TCRdb's version includes in-frame clones alone and lacks a portion of them. The data hold under 150,000 clones, with 65% to 75% observed a single time. Sequencing input: PBMCs. The source is a middle-aged woman in good health and CMV-seropositive. Both conserved end residues are part of each CDR3. D genes are given only for firm matches. A clone size is listed for some rows: how often the clone was seen (once, few, many), or a class if it is expanded.

j_gene,v_gene,d_gene,abundance,len,CDR3aa,CDR3nt
TRBJ1-6,TRBV2,.,.,15,CASMRDRNYNSPLHF,TGTGCCAGCATGAGAGACAGGAACTATAATTCACCCCTCCACTTT
TRBJ2-1,TRBV2,.,.,15,CASSQTGSSYNEQFF,TGTGCCAGCAGTCAGACTGGGAGCTCCTACAATGAGCAGTTCTTC
TRBJ1-1,TRBV6-5,TRBD1,.,13,CASSGQWNTEAFF,TGTGCCAGCTCGGGACAGTGGAACACTGAAGCTTTCTTT
TRBJ1-1,TRBV30,TRBD1,.,13,CAWQTGMNTEAFF,TGTGCCTGGCAGACAGGGATGAACACTGAAGCTTTCTTT
TRBJ2-2,TRBV5-5,.,.,14,CASSAISSTGELFF,TGTGCCAGCAGCGCCATTTCTAGCACCGGGGAGCTGTTTTTT
TRBJ1-1,TRBV14,.,.,15,CASSQELGGHTEAFF,TGTGCCAGCAGCCAAGAACTCGGGGGTCACACTGAAGCTTTCTTT
TRBJ2-3,TRBV5-5,.,.,15,CASSFLASGTDTQYF,TGTGCCAGCAGCTTTCTAGCGTCCGGGACAGATACGCAGTATTTT
TRBJ2-1,TRBV19,TRBD2,.,15,CASSIVTSGSDEQFF,TGTGCCAGTAGTATTGTCACTAGCGGGAGTGATGAGCAGTTCTTC
TRBJ2-7,TRBV6-1,TRBD1,.,15,CASSEEGGWSYEQYF,TGTGCCAGCAGTGAGGAAGGGGGCTGGTCCTACGAGCAGTACTTC
TRBJ2-4,TRBV6-1,TRBD2,.,13,CASSGEGPNIQYF,TGTGCCAGCAGTGGGGAGGGTCCCAACATTCAGTACTTC
TRBJ2-3,TRBV5-1,TRBD2,.,14,CASSTTSGPDTQYF,TGCGCCAGCAGCACGACTAGCGGCCCAGATACGCAGTATTTT
TRBJ1-5,TRBV27,.,.,15,CASSFGTSAGQPQHF,TGTGCCAGCAGTTTCGGGACATCCGCGGGTCAGCCCCAGCATTTT
TRBJ2-3,TRBV14,.,once,16,CASSQERWGQGDTQYF,TGTGCCAGCAGCCAAGAGCGGTGGGGGCAGGGAGATACGCAGTATTTT
TRBJ2-1,TRBV19,TRBD2,.,13,CASGERGINEQFF,TGTGCCAGTGGGGAGCGGGGGATCAATGAGCAGTTCTTC
TRBJ2-2,TRBV7-9,TRBD1,.,13,CASWGTDTGELFF,TGTGCCAGCTGGGGGACAGACACCGGGGAGCTGTTTTTT
TRBJ2-7,TRBV12-5,.,.,17,CASGLVNPAGVSYEQYF,TGTGCTAGTGGTTTGGTAAACCCGGCAGGGGTTAGCTACGAGCAGTACTTC
TRBJ1-2,TRBV6-5,TRBD1,.,16,CASSFRPTGIGYGYTF,TGTGCCAGCAGTTTCCGTCCGACAGGGATAGGCTATGGCTACACCTTC
TRBJ1-3,TRBV9,.,.,14,CASSDPTAGNTIYF,TGTGCCAGCAGCGACCCAACGGCTGGAAACACCATATATTTT
TRBJ1-5,TRBV7-9,TRBD1,.,15,CASSLGRGRVQPQHF,TGTGCCAGCAGCTTAGGCAGGGGGCGCGTTCAGCCCCAGCATTTT
TRBJ1-1,TRBV7-3,.,few,14,CASSLTGGDTEAFF,TGTGCCAGCAGCTTGACAGGAGGAGACACTGAAGCTTTCTTT
TRBJ1-2,TRBV30,TRBD1,.,11,CAGLTGEGYTF,TGTGCCGGCCTGACAGGGGAGGGCTACACCTTC
TRBJ1-2,TRBV5-1,TRBD1,.,16,CASSSRQGARDYGYTF,TGCGCCAGCAGCTCTAGACAGGGGGCGAGAGACTATGGCTACACCTTC
TRBJ1-5,TRBV10-2,.,.,16,CASSERGGYSNQPQHF,TGCGCCAGCAGTGAACGGGGTGGGTATAGCAATCAGCCCCAGCATTTT
TRBJ2-2,TRBV5-1,TRBD1,few,15,CASSLGDRATGELFF,TGCGCCAGCAGCTTGGGAGACAGGGCCACCGGGGAGCTGTTTTTT
TRBJ2-1,TRBV6-4,TRBD2,.,16,CASSDTGTSGYNEQFF,TGTGCCAGCAGTGACACCGGGACTAGCGGCTACAATGAGCAGTTCTTC
TRBJ1-6,TRBV9,.,.,14,CASSVVTDNSPLHF,TGTGCCAGCAGCGTAGTAACAGATAATTCACCCCTCCACTTT